This TCR beta chain was profiled in a study of cytomegalovirus exposure and HLA in healthy donors. A remark on this clone: Its antigen is not known.

Unrecorded immune exposure was likely among donors, who were nominally healthy when sampled. The PCR contained 60 Vbeta and 13 Jbeta primers. The method was immunoSEQ multiplex PCR; TCRdb's version includes in-frame clones alone and lacks a portion of them. This sample has more than 95,000 clones, with about 78% found just once. Findings and limits, study-wide: A later analysis showed TCR association rates differing by HLA locus, peaking at DRB1 and lowest at HLA-C. For most TCR sequences rarity was the rule, although some public TCRs occurred in many donors.

Sequenced material: PBMCs. The clonotype comes from a female donor in good health and CMV-seronegative.

The CDR3 is CASSLEGYGYTF. As DNA, the CDR3 is TGCGCCAGCAGCTTGGAGGGGTATGGCTACACCTTC. The chain combines TRBV5-1 with TRBJ1-2, with D perhaps TRBD1 (5 bases). Per germline, CDR1 SGHRS and CDR2 YFSETQ. The CDR3 totals 12 residues. The V and J ends lost 0 bases and 5 bases respectively, with 5 bases between them.